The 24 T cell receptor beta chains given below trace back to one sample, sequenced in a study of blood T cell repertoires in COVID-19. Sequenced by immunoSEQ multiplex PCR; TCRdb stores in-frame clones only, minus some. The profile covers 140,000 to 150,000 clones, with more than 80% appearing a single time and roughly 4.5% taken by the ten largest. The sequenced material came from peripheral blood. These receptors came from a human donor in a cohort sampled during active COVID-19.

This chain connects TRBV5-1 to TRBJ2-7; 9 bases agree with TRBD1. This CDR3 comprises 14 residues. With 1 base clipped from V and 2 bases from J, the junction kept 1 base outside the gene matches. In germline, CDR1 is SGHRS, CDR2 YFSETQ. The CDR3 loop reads CASSLTGGPYEQYF. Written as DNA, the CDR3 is TGCGCCAGCAGCTTGACAGGGGGCCCCTACGAGCAGTACTTC. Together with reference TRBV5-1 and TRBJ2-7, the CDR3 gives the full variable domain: KAGVTQTPRYLIKTRGQQVTLSCSPISGHRSVSWYQQTPGQGLQFLFEYFSETQRNKGNFPGRFSGRQFSNSRSEMNVSTLELGDSALYLCASSLTGGPYEQYFGPGTRLTVT.

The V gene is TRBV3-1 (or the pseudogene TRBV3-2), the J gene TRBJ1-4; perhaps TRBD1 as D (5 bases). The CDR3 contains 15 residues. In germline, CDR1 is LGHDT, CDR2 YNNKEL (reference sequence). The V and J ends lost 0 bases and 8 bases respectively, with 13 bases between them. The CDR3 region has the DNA TGTGCCAGCAGCCAAGAGGGGGGGGTTGGAGAAAAACTGTTTTTT. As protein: CASSQEGGVGEKLFF.

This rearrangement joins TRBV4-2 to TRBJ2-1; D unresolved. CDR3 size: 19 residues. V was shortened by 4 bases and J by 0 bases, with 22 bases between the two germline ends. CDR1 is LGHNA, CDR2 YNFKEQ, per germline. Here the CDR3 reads CASSLYVRGELSSYNEQFF. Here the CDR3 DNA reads TGTGCCAGCAGCCTCTACGTCAGAGGTGAACTCAGCTCCTACAATGAGCAGTTCTTC.

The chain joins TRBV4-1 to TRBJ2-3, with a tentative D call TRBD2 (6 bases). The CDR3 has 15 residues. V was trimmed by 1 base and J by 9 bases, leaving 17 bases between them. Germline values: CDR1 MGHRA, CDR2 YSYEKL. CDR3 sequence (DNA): TGCGCCAGCAGCCAAGTTGGGGGGAGGCCCAGGACGCAGTATTTT. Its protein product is CASSQVGGRPRTQYF.

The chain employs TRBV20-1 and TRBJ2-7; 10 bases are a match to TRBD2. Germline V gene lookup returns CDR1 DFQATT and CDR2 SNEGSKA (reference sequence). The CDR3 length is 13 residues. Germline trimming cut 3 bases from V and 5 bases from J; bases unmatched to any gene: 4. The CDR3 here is CSASIAGGNEQYV. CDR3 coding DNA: TGCAGTGCTAGTATAGCGGGAGGAAACGAGCAGTACGTC.

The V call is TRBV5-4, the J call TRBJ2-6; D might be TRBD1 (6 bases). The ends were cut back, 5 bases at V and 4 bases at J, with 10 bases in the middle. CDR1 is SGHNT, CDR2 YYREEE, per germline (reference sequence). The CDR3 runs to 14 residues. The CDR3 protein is CASRTGAGANVLTF. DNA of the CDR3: TGTGCCAGCAGGACAGGCGCCGGGGCCAACGTCCTGACTTTC.

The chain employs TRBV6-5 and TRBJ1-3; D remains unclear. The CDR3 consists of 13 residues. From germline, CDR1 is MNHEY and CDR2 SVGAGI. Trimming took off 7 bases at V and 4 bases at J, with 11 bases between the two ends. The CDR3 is CASTMAGGNTIYF. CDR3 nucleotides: TGTGCCAGCACTATGGCAGGCGGAAACACCATATATTTT.

CDR3 DNA: TGCAGCGTTGAAGATCCGACAGGGGGCAACACCGGGGAGCTGTTTTTT. Translating gives CSVEDPTGGNTGELFF. The chain couples TRBV29-1 to TRBJ2-2; 10 nucleotides align to TRBD1. This CDR3 comprises 16 residues. The germline V gene encodes CDR1 SQVTM and CDR2 ANQGSEA. V trimming: 0 bases; J trimming: 2 bases; junction bases outside the gene matches: 3.

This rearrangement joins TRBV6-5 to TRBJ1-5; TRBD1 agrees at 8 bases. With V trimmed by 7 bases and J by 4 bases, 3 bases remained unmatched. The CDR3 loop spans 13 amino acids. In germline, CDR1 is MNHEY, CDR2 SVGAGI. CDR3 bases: TGTGCCAGCATCGGGACAGGTAATCAGCCCCAGCATTTT. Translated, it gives CASIGTGNQPQHF.

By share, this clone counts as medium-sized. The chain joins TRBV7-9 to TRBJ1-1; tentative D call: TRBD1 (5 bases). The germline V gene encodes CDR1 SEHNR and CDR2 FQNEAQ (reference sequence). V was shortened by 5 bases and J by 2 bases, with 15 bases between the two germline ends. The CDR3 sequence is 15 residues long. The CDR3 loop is CASSHPPGPNTEAFF. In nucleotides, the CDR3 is TGTGCCAGCAGCCACCCCCCAGGGCCTAACACTGAAGCTTTCTTT.

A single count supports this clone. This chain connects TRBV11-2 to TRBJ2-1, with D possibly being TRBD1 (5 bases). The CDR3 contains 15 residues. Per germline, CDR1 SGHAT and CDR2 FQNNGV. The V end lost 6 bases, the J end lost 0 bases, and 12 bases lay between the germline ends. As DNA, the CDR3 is TGTGCCAGCAGTCAAGGACAATCCTCCTACAATGAGCAGTTCTTC. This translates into CASSQGQSSYNEQFF.

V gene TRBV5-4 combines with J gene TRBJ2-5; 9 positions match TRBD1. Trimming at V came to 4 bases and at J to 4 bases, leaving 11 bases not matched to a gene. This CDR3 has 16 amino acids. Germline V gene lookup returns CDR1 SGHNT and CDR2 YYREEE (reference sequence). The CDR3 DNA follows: TGTGCCAGCAGCCATGAATGGGACAGGGAAGTAGAGACCCAGTACTTC. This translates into CASSHEWDREVETQYF.

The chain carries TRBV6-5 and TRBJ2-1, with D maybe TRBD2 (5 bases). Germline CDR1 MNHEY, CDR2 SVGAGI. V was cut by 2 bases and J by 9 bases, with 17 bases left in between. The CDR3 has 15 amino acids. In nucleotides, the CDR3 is TGTGCCAGCAGTTACCTGACCACCGGGGTAGGTGAGCAGTTCTTC. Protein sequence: CASSYLTTGVGEQFF.

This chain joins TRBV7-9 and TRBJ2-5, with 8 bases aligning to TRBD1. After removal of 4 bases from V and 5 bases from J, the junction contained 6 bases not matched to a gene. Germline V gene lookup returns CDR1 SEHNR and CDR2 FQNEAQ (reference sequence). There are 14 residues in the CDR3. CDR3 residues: CASSSSGGLETQYF. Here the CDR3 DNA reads TGTGCCAGCAGCTCCTCAGGGGGCCTGGAGACCCAGTACTTC.

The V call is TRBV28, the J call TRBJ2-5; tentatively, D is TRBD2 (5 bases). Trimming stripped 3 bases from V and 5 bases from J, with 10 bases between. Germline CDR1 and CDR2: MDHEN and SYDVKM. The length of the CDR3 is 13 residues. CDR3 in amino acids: CASSLGREETQYF. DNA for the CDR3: TGTGCCAGCAGTTTGGGTAGGGAGGAGACCCAGTACTTC.

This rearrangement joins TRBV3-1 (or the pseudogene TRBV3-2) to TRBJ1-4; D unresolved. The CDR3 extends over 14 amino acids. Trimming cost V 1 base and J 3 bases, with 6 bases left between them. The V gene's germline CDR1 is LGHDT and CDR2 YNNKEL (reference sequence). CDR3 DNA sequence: TGTGCCAGCAGCCAAGCGGGATCTAATGAAAAACTGTTTTTT. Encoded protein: CASSQAGSNEKLFF.

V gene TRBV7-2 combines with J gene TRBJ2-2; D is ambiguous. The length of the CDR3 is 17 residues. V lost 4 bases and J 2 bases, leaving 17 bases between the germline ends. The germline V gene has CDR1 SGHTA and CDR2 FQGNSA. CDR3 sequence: CASSSHPRPLNTGELFF. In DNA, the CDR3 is TGTGCCAGCAGCTCACACCCTCGTCCGCTTAACACCGGGGAGCTGTTTTTT. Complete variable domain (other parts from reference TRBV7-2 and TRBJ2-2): GAGVSQSPSNKVTEKGKDVELRCDPISGHTALYWYRQSLGQGLEFLIYFQGNSAPDKSGLPSDRFSAERTGGSVSTLTIQRTQQEDSAVYLCASSSHPRPLNTGELFFGEGSRLTVL.

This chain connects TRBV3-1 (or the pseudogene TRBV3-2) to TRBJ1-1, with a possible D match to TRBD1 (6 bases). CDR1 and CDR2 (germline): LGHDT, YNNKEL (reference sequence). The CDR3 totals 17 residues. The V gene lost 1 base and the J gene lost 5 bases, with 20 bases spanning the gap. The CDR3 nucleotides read TGTGCCAGCAGCCAAGTGGTGGGAACAGGGTCCAATACTGAAGCTTTCTTT. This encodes CASSQVVGTGSNTEAFF.

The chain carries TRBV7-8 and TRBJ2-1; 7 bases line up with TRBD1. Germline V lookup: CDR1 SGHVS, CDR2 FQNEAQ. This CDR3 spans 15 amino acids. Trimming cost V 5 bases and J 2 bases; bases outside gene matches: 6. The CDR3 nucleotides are TGTGCCAGCAGCCAAGACAGGGACACCTACAATGAGCAGTTCTTC. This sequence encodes CASSQDRDTYNEQFF.

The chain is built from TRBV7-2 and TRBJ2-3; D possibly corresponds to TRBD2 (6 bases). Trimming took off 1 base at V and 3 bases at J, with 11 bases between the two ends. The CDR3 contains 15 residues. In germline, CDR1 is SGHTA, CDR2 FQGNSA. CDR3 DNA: TGTGCCAGCAGCTTAGATCGGCTAGCGACAGATACGCAGTATTTT. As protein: CASSLDRLATDTQYF.

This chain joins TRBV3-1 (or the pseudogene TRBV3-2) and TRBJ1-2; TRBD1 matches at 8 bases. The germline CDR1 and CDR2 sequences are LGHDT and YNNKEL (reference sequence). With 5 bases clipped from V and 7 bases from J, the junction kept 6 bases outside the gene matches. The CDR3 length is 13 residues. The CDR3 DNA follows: TGTGCCAGCAGCTTGGACAGGGCTGGTGGCTACACCTTC. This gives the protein CASSLDRAGGYTF.

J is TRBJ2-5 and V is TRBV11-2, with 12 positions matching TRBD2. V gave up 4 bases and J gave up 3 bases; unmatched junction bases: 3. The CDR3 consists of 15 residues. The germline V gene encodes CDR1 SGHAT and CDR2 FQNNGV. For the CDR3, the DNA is TGTGCCAGCAGCTGGGCTAGCGGGGGGGAAGAGACCCAGTACTTC. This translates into CASSWASGGEETQYF.

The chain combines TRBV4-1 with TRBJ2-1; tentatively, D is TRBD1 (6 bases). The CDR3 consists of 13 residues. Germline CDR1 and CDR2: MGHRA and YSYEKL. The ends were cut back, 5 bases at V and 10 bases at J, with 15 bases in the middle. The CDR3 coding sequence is TGCGCCAGCAGCGTTAACAGGGCTGGGGAGCAGTTCTTC. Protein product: CASSVNRAGEQFF.

The CDR3 spells CASTKGASGSAETQYF. CDR3 in DNA: TGTGCCAGCACCAAAGGGGCTAGCGGGAGCGCGGAGACCCAGTACTTC. The V call is TRBV5-4, the J call TRBJ2-5; 10 bases fit TRBD2. This CDR3 comprises 16 residues. The V gene end was trimmed by 6 bases and the J gene end by 5 bases; junction bases not matched to a gene: 13. Germline V gene lookup returns CDR1 SGHNT and CDR2 YYREEE (reference sequence). Complete variable domain (other parts from reference TRBV5-4 and TRBJ2-5): ETGVTQSPTHLIKTRGQQVTLRCSSQSGHNTVSWYQQALGQGPQFIFQYYREEENGRGNFPPRFSGLQFPNYSSELNVNALELDDSALYLCASTKGASGSAETQYFGPGTRLLVL.